A single sample is the source of the 6 T cell receptor beta chains below, sequenced in a study of T cell repertoires in cytomegalovirus infection. TCRdb independently ran MiXCR on the reads; one entry per CDR3 protein. The table has more than 350,000 distinct CDR3 sequences, about 33% seen once. The sequencing sample was made of PBMCs. All receptors come from a human donor in good health (CMV status not recorded). Some clones in this sample may be carry-over from other donors' samples.

The rearrangement joins TRBV19 to TRBJ1-2; 7 bases are a match to TRBD1. The CDR3 is made up of 14 amino acids. Germline assignment: CDR1 LNHDA and CDR2 SQIVND (reference sequence). V was pared by 4 bases and J by 4 bases, with 6 bases of the junction left unmatched. CDR3 sequence: CASSTRTGSYGYTF. CDR3 nucleotides: TGTGCCAGTAGTACGCGGACAGGCAGCTATGGCTACACCTTC.

This clonotype was counted only a few times. The chain is built from TRBV6-2 or TRBV6-3 and TRBJ2-1; no firm D call. In germline, CDR1 is MNHEY, CDR2 SVGEGT. Trimming removed 2 bases from V and 1 base from J, with 6 bases in between. This CDR3 comprises 14 residues. CDR3 in DNA: TGTGCCAGCAGTTACGGGAATTCCTACAATGAGCAGTTCTTC. Translating gives CASSYGNSYNEQFF.

This chain connects TRBV5-1 to TRBJ1-6; D remains ambiguous. The germline V gene has CDR1 SGHRS and CDR2 YFSETQ. Between the trimmed V and J ends, which lost 0 bases and 9 bases, there was a span of 13 bases. The CDR3 covers 15 residues. DNA of the CDR3: TGCGCCAGCAGCTTGGGGCAGACGAGGAGTTCACCCCTCCACTTT. Encoded protein: CASSLGQTRSSPLHF. The full variable domain, completed using reference TRBV5-1 and TRBJ1-6, is KAGVTQTPRYLIKTRGQQVTLSCSPISGHRSVSWYQQTPGQGLQFLFEYFSETQRNKGNFPGRFSGRQFSNSRSEMNVSTLELGDSALYLCASSLGQTRSSPLHFGNGTRLTVT.

CDR3 coding DNA: TGTGCCAGCAGTGACAAGCCCACAGATACGCAGTATTTT. This encodes CASSDKPTDTQYF. The J gene is TRBJ2-3, the V gene TRBV6-2 or TRBV6-3; D is unresolved. This CDR3 is built from 13 residues. Germline V lookup: CDR1 MNHEY, CDR2 SVGEGT. V lost 5 bases and J lost 2, with 8 bases in between.

This clonotype was seen only a few times. The chain couples TRBV24-1 to TRBJ2-1; 7 bases align to TRBD2. Germline V gene data show CDR1 as KGHDR and CDR2 as SFDVKD. Trimming took 4 bases from V and 8 from J; bases not matched to a gene: 7. The CDR3 totals 14 residues. CDR3 nucleotides: TGTGCCACCAGTGACCAAACCCTAGCGGATGAGCAGTTCTTC. As protein: CATSDQTLADEQFF.

This clonotype has ten or more counts. The chain combines TRBV7-2 with TRBJ2-1; 8 bases are a match to TRBD1. Trimming took 1 base from V and 5 from J; bases not matched to a gene: 4. Germline-derived CDR1 and CDR2 are SGHTA and FQGNSA. The CDR3 runs 15 residues. Written as DNA, the CDR3 is TGTGCCAGCAGCTTAGGGCAGGGGGCGAACAATGAGCAGTTCTTC. Its protein product is CASSLGQGANNEQFF. Combining the CDR3 with reference TRBV7-2 and TRBJ2-1 gives the whole variable domain GAGVSQSPSNKVTEKGKDVELRCDPISGHTALYWYRQSLGQGLEFLIYFQGNSAPDKSGLPSDRFSAERTGGSVSTLTIQRTQQEDSAVYLCASSLGQGANNEQFFGPGTRLTVL.